This T cell receptor beta chain was sequenced for a study of blood T cell repertoires in COVID-19 (dated by TCRdb to 2019 to 2021). The study in broad terms: Samples covering the acute and convalescent phases of COVID-19 were provided by collaborators in the United States, Italy and Spain. The prospective study material was composed of cDNA or gDNA derived from T cells, B-cell-depleted T cells, or PBMCs. Subjects who had been exposed to COVID-19, were actively infected with it, or had recovered from it provided the deeply sampled blood TCRbeta repertoires that made up the dataset. The repertoires were made available in a free public database intended to serve as a resource for research on the immune response to SARS-CoV-2. The samples were drawn from two sources: the first 160 participants of the ongoing ImmuneRACE study, and some 1,300 subjects contributed by 6 global collaborators. The sample metadata nearly always contained a de-identified subject ID, COVID-19 status, age in years and sex. Where available, HLA class I and class II types were obtained from metadata supplied by the sample provider rather than from assay-based typing.

Each collaborating institution followed its own protocols to collect whole blood in K2EDTA tubes. For TCRbeta analysis, collaborator samples were shipped as frozen whole blood, as isolated PBMCs, or as DNA extracted from either sample type. As to this clone: It has no known antigen specificity. Base qualities are not recorded, but no much larger clone differs from it by a single base.

Overall study results and their limits: How much clinical and demographic metadata was included differed by source and by participant, and the metadata was provided uncurated.

Relative to germline, V is 1 base shorter and J is 1 base shorter, with 4 bases between their ends. The germline V gene provides CDR1 MGHRA and CDR2 YSYEKL. Spanning cysteine to phenylalanine, the CDR3 consists of 13 amino acids. This entry keeps only the CDR3 DNA: 39 bases, framed from base 1. TCRbeta CDR3 regions were amplified from genomic DNA by means of the immunoSEQ Assay, a bias-controlled multiplex PCR. On the authors' methods: The number of nucleated cells in each sample was estimated by amplification of reference gene primers within the assay. Sequence reads were collapsed and filtered to measure the absolute abundance of every unique TCRbeta CDR3 rearrangement. For each sample, productive Simpson clonality was calculated as the square root of Simpson's diversity index across productive rearrangements. The clones in this table, taken by TCRdb from immuneACCESS, are in-frame only. Not every clone is retained; where verified, under half of the shortfall comes from an unresolved V gene, and the cause of the rest is unknown. From that table come the V and J calls and clone size; the DNA was used to work out D and trimming. The sample profile shows 150,000 to 180,000 clones; 80% to 90% of them were found once. Together, the top ten hold about 15% of the sample.

This clonotype was obtained from a middle-aged woman with acute or convalescent COVID-19. Material for sequencing was peripheral blood. Rearrangement joined TRBV4-1 to TRBJ1-1, with the identity of the D gene unclear. CDR3 region: CASSQGGNTEAFF. Here is the DNA: TGCGCCAGCAGCCAAGGAGGGAACACTGAAGCTTTCTTT.